The next 10 T cell receptor beta chains were all read from a single sample in a study of T-cell reconstitution after alpha-beta-depleted transplantation in children. Molecular barcoding with unique molecular identifiers was used for the TCRbeta library. TCRdb re-called the PCR reads with MiXCR, one entry per CDR3 protein. The table has about 980,000 distinct CDR3 sequences, less than 30% seen once. The specimen was PBMCs, mostly from graft donor cells, collected 360 days after TCRalphabeta/CD19-depleted stem cell transplant. All receptors come from a boy under two years old who had a stem cell transplant for SCID, so the T cells may come from the graft donor.

This clonotype has a handful of counts. The chain couples TRBV5-1 to TRBJ2-3; D uncertain. Trimming stripped 0 bases from V and 0 bases from J, with 11 bases between. This CDR3 comprises 16 residues. Germline lookup yields CDR1 SGHRS and CDR2 YFSETQ. The CDR3 reads CASSLGAGISTDTQYF. CDR3 sequence (DNA): TGCGCCAGCAGCTTGGGTGCCGGCATTAGCACAGATACGCAGTATTTT.

A few counts support this clonotype. The CDR3 sequence is CASSLRSVGAKRDTQYF. The CDR3 bases are TGTGCCAGCAGTTTACGTTCTGTGGGAGCCAAGAGGGATACGCAGTATTTT. The chain is built from TRBV12-3 or TRBV12-4 and TRBJ2-3, with a tentative D call TRBD2 (5 bases). Trimming stripped 2 bases from V and 6 bases from J, with 21 bases between. This CDR3 spans 17 amino acids.

This chain uses TRBV20-1 with TRBJ2-7; no clear D. Germline V gene data show CDR1 as DFQATT and CDR2 as SNEGSKA (reference sequence). CDR3 length: 12 amino acids. Trimming took off 3 bases at V and 1 base at J, with 7 bases between the two ends. CDR3 in amino acids: CSARARSYEQYF. For the CDR3, the DNA is TGCAGTGCTAGGGCCAGATCCTACGAGCAGTACTTC.

This clonotype was seen more than once but under ten times. The chain uses TRBV19 and TRBJ2-1; a weak D match, TRBD2 (5 bases). The CDR3 has 12 amino acids. V lost 2 bases and J 9 bases, leaving 8 bases between the germline ends. Germline loops: CDR1 LNHDA, CDR2 SQIVND (reference sequence). The CDR3 protein is CASSIRGIEQFF. For the CDR3, the DNA is TGTGCCAGTAGTATAAGAGGGATTGAGCAGTTCTTC.

CDR3 nucleotides: TGTGCCAGCAGTAGAGGGCAGATCACAGATACGCAGTATTTT. Translated: CASSRGQITDTQYF. The rearrangement uses TRBV28 and TRBJ2-3, with D maybe TRBD2 (5 bases). The CDR3 length is 14 residues. Trimming shortened V by 5 bases and J by 2 bases, and 11 bases separated the two germline ends. Per germline, CDR1 MDHEN and CDR2 SYDVKM.

The V gene is TRBV9, the J gene TRBJ2-6; no reliable D call. Between the trimmed V and J ends, which lost 3 bases and 7 bases, there was a span of 14 bases. The CDR3 is 15 amino acids. CDR1 and CDR2 (germline): SGDLS, YYNGEE. The CDR3 here is CASSGSRIGANVLTF. The CDR3 DNA is TGTGCCAGCAGCGGGTCTCGGATCGGTGCCAACGTCCTGACTTTC. Combining the CDR3 with reference TRBV9 and TRBJ2-6 gives the whole variable domain DSGVTQTPKHLITATGQRVTLRCSPRSGDLSVYWYQQSLDQGLQFLIQYYNGEERAKGNILERFSAQQFPDLHSELNLSSLELGDSALYFCASSGSRIGANVLTFGAGSRLTVL.

In its sample, this clonotype was seen a few times. This sequence joins TRBV12-3 or TRBV12-4 and TRBJ2-1; D is possibly TRBD1 (6 bases). This CDR3 is 16 amino acids long. Trimming pared 1 base from V and 3 bases from J, leaving 13 bases between. CDR3 residues: CASSLGGPAFYNEQFF. Here the CDR3 DNA reads TGTGCCAGCAGTTTAGGGGGGCCGGCATTCTACAATGAGCAGTTCTTC.

The chain carries TRBV10-3 and TRBJ2-2; TRBD2 aligns across 7 bases. The CDR3 sequence is 14 residues long. The ends lost 5 bases at V and 7 bases at J; junction bases unmatched: 7. Germline-derived CDR1 and CDR2 are ENHRY and SYGVKD. CDR3 protein: CAISFPGGGGELFF. In nucleotides, the CDR3 is TGTGCCATCAGTTTCCCCGGCGGGGGCGGGGAGCTGTTTTTT.

The sample holds a few counts of this clonotype. This sequence joins TRBV5-4 and TRBJ1-2; 8 nucleotides agree with TRBD1. The J segment lost 5 bases and the V segment lost 4 bases, leaving 16 bases of the junction unmatched. This CDR3 comprises 17 residues. Germline V gene data show CDR1 as SGHNT and CDR2 as YYREEE (reference sequence). CDR3 nucleotide sequence: TGTGCCAGCAGCCCGGTTGGACAGGGTGGCGAGGTGTATGGCTACACCTTC. Its protein is CASSPVGQGGEVYGYTF.

The chain recombines TRBV5-1 with TRBJ2-7, with 9 positions matching TRBD2. This CDR3 has 16 residues. CDR1 is SGHRS, CDR2 YFSETQ, per germline. V lost 0 bases to trimming and J lost 2 bases; unmatched junction nucleotides: 6. In DNA, the CDR3 is TGCGCCAGCAGCTTGGATTCGGCGGGGGGGACCTACGAGCAGTACTTC. It codes for CASSLDSAGGTYEQYF. The whole variable domain, filled in from reference TRBV5-1 and TRBJ2-7, reads KAGVTQTPRYLIKTRGQQVTLSCSPISGHRSVSWYQQTPGQGLQFLFEYFSETQRNKGNFPGRFSGRQFSNSRSEMNVSTLELGDSALYLCASSLDSAGGTYEQYFGPGTRLTVT.